This T cell receptor (beta chain) was identified during a study of siplizumab effects on memory and regulatory T cells. Study conclusions and caveats: On average, roughly 70% of mappable alloreactive CD4+ clones were Treg-derived under siplizumab, against less than 35% in controls. The naive T cell population seemed more diverse than memory cells and seemed a major contributor to the alloresponse. Significant reduction of alloreactive sequences traceable to unstimulated CD4+ memory cells was observed with siplizumab.

The V gene lost 3 bases and the J gene lost 0 bases, with 16 bases spanning the gap. Germline CDR1 and CDR2: SGHNT and YYREEE (reference sequence). The CDR3 is made up of 18 amino acids. Roughly 100,000 TCR templates were assayed per sample. Repertoires were generated with immunoSEQ multiplex PCR, while TCRdb's copy carries only in-frame clones and drops some. The data hold over 100,000 clones, with 90% to 95% observed a single time. On this clone itself: Its antigen is currently unknown.

The sequencing input was CD4+ T cells sorted from blood. The TCR originated in a human donor in good health. V usage is TRBV5-4 and J usage is TRBJ2-6; weak D call: TRBD2 (5 bases). CDR3 region: CASSSNPGRDSGANVLTF. The DNA of the CDR3 is TGTGCCAGCAGCTCGAACCCAGGACGGGACTCTGGGGCCAACGTCCTGACTTTC.